The 18 T cell receptor beta chains listed next were all sequenced from one sample in a study of cytomegalovirus exposure and HLA in healthy donors. A multiplex PCR was run with 60 Vbeta primers and 13 Jbeta primers. The repertoire was sequenced with immunoSEQ multiplex PCR; TCRdb's copy has only in-frame clones and lacks some. The repertoire holds under 250,000 clones, with roughly 73% as singletons. Sequencing used PBMCs. The receptors were sampled from a boy aged 5-17 years in good health and CMV-seronegative.

The table lists this clone with a few counts. The J gene is TRBJ2-1, the V gene TRBV6-1; 7 bases are a match to TRBD1. Per the germline V gene, CDR1 is MNHNS and CDR2 is SASEGT. The junction had 7 bases not matched to a gene; V was cut back by 1 base and J by 4 bases. This CDR3 is built from 16 residues. CDR3 region: CASSEVGTEFYNEQFF. CDR3 coding DNA: TGTGCCAGCAGTGAAGTGGGGACAGAGTTTTACAATGAGCAGTTCTTC.

About this clone: This CDR3 is also generated by other DNA sequences in the sample. V usage is TRBV6-6 and J usage is TRBJ2-6; 8 bases are shared with TRBD1. The CDR3 runs to 16 residues. CDR1 and CDR2 (germline): MNHNY, SVGAGI (reference sequence). Losses at the gene ends were 2 bases for V and 4 bases for J; bases not matched to a gene: 4. CDR3 loop: CASSYPQGAGANVLTF. CDR3 coding DNA: TGTGCCAGCAGTTACCCGCAGGGGGCCGGGGCCAACGTCCTGACTTTC.

This clone was found a few times. This rearrangement joins TRBV19 to TRBJ2-3, with 12 bases identical to TRBD2. The CDR3 covers 15 residues. The germline V gene encodes CDR1 LNHDA and CDR2 SQIVND (reference sequence). Trimming cost V 8 bases and J 4 bases; bases outside gene matches: 7. CDR3 region: CASGAGLAGSDTQYF. The CDR3 DNA sequence: TGTGCCAGTGGGGCGGGACTAGCGGGTTCAGATACGCAGTATTTT. The variable domain in full, with the rest retrieved from reference TRBV19 and TRBJ2-3, is DGGITQSPKYLFRKEGQNVTLSCEQNLNHDAMYWYRQDPGQGLRLIYYSQIVNDFQKGDIAEGYSVSREKKESFPLTVTSAQKNPTAFYLCASGAGLAGSDTQYFGPGTRLTVL.

The rearrangement links TRBV5-1 to TRBJ2-5; 10 nucleotides agree with TRBD2. The CDR3 spans 14 residues. Germline V gene sequence: CDR1 SGHRS, CDR2 YFSETQ. The J segment lost 9 bases and the V segment lost 4 bases, leaving 9 bases of the junction unmatched. DNA for the CDR3: TGCGCCAGCAGCACTAGCGGGGACGCCGTGGCCCAGTACTTC. Encoded protein: CASSTSGDAVAQYF. The full variable domain, rest sourced from reference TRBV5-1 and TRBJ2-5, is KAGVTQTPRYLIKTRGQQVTLSCSPISGHRSVSWYQQTPGQGLQFLFEYFSETQRNKGNFPGRFSGRQFSNSRSEMNVSTLELGDSALYLCASSTSGDAVAQYFGPGTRLLVL.

V is TRBV6-5 and J is TRBJ1-1; 9 nucleotides match TRBD1. This CDR3 spans 14 amino acids. V lost 6 bases, J lost 5 bases, and 7 bases stayed unmatched. Germline V gene data show CDR1 as MNHEY and CDR2 as SVGAGI. CDR3 in DNA: TGTGCCAGCAGGTGGGACAGGGAAAGGACTGAAGCTTTCTTT. The encoded protein is CASRWDRERTEAFF.

This chain links TRBV2 with TRBJ1-6; TRBD1 matches 8 bases. The CDR3 runs 15 residues. V gave up 6 bases and J gave up 7 bases; unmatched junction bases: 8. Germline values: CDR1 SNHLY, CDR2 FYNNEI. The CDR3 region is CASRFRTGQNSPLHF. In DNA form, the CDR3 reads TGTGCCAGCAGATTTCGGACAGGGCAGAATTCACCCCTCCACTTT.

The chain links TRBV27 to TRBJ2-7; TRBD2 might be the D (6 bases). V lost 7 bases and J lost 3, with 13 bases in between. The CDR3 runs 13 residues. The germline gives CDR1 MNHEY, CDR2 SMNVEV (reference sequence). The DNA of the CDR3 is TGTGCCAGCACCCCCCAGGAGGGCTACGAGCAGTACTTC. Its protein is CASTPQEGYEQYF.

This clone occurred once. V usage is TRBV20-1 and J usage is TRBJ2-3; D is unresolved. The CDR3 extends over 11 amino acids. Germline V lookup: CDR1 DFQATT, CDR2 SNEGSKA (reference sequence). V lost 3 bases and J lost 3, with 4 bases in between. This chain's CDR3 is CSASRTDTQYF. As DNA, the CDR3 is TGCAGTGCTAGCAGGACAGATACGCAGTATTTT.

This chain connects TRBV29-1 to TRBJ2-1; D is possibly TRBD2 (6 bases). Deletions cut 4 bases from V and 0 bases from J, with 22 bases between. Germline V gene lookup returns CDR1 SQVTM and CDR2 ANQGSEA. The CDR3 length is 18 residues. CDR3 residues: CSVAPGDSPGSSYNEQFF. The CDR3 DNA is TGCAGCGTTGCACCCGGGGACTCCCCCGGTAGCTCCTACAATGAGCAGTTCTTC.

V gene TRBV29-1 combines with J gene TRBJ1-3; D might be TRBD1 (6 bases). This CDR3 is 13 amino acids long. Per germline, CDR1 SQVTM and CDR2 ANQGSEA. Trimming took 7 bases from V and 2 from J, leaving 12 bases between them. The CDR3 coding sequence is TGCAGCGGGGGGGGCCCCCCTGGAAACACCATATATTTT. Translated: CSGGGPPGNTIYF. The full variable domain, its missing parts supplied by reference TRBV29-1 and TRBJ1-3, is SAVISQKPSRDICQRGTSLTIQCQVDSQVTMMFWYRQQPGQSLTLIATANQGSEATYESGFVIDKFPISRPNLTFSTLTVSNMSPEDSSIYLCSGGGPPGNTIYFGEGSWLTVV.

The chain employs TRBV27 and TRBJ2-7, with D tentatively TRBD1 (6 bases). V lost 6 bases and J lost 3, with 18 bases in between. The length of the CDR3 is 15 residues. CDR1 MNHEY and CDR2 SMNVEV come from the germline V gene (reference sequence). CDR3 DNA sequence: TGTGCCAGCAGCCCCAGGGACATAGGGGGCTACGAGCAGTACTTC. It encodes CASSPRDIGGYEQYF.

The V call is TRBV7-6, the J call TRBJ1-5, with D possibly TRBD1 on 5 matching bases. Trimming removed 5 bases at V and 8 bases at J, with 19 bases between. The germline V gene encodes CDR1 SGHVS and CDR2 FNYEAQ. This CDR3 spans 15 amino acids. The CDR3 here is CASSPTGSQVEPQHF. As DNA, the CDR3 is TGTGCCAGCAGCCCTACAGGCTCACAGGTGGAGCCCCAGCATTTT.

Note on this clone: At one of its ends the junction is not consistent with the germline gene, which may arise from a read error. The chain recombines TRBV7-9 with TRBJ2-1; no firm D call. Germline loops: CDR1 SEHNR, CDR2 FQNEAQ (reference sequence). The CDR3 consists of 12 residues. The CDR3: CSSSLSNREQFF. The CDR3, as DNA: TGTTCCAGCAGCTTGAGCAATCGTGAGCAGTTCTTC.

The CDR3 DNA is TGTGCCAGCCGCCAATGGACAGGGAGTCCTGAAGCTTTCTTT. Translating it yields CASRQWTGSPEAFF. V usage is TRBV7-8 and J usage is TRBJ1-1, with 8 bases aligning to TRBD1. The CDR3 consists of 14 residues. From germline, CDR1 is SGHVS and CDR2 FQNEAQ. The V gene end was trimmed by 8 bases and the J gene end by 6 bases; junction bases not matched to a gene: 11. The full variable domain, its missing parts supplied by reference TRBV7-8 and TRBJ1-1, is GAGVSQSPRYKVAKRGQDVALRCDPISGHVSLFWYQQALGQGPEFLTYFQNEAQLDKSGLPSDRFFAERPEGSVSTLKIQRTQQEDSAVYLCASRQWTGSPEAFFGQGTRLTVV.

In DNA, the CDR3 is TGCGCCAGCAGCCAAGATAGCGGGAGCTCCCTGCAGTACTTC. Protein sequence: CASSQDSGSSLQYF. The chain carries TRBV4-1 and TRBJ2-5, with 9 nucleotides matching TRBD2. This CDR3 is built from 14 residues. Germline assignment: CDR1 MGHRA and CDR2 YSYEKL. The ends lost 0 bases at V and 11 bases at J; junction bases unmatched: 7.

This sequence joins TRBV5-4 and TRBJ2-1, with 12 bases matching TRBD1. This CDR3 has 16 residues. J was trimmed by 0 bases and V by 10 bases; bases with no gene match: 8. Germline V CDR1 and CDR2: SGHNT, YYREEE (reference sequence). The CDR3 loop is CAGGDRGPSSYNEQFF. Here the CDR3 DNA reads TGTGCCGGGGGGGACAGGGGGCCCAGCTCCTACAATGAGCAGTTCTTC.

V usage is TRBV11-3 and J usage is TRBJ1-1; 8 bases line up with TRBD1. The CDR3 totals 13 residues. V lost 5 bases, J lost 8 bases, and 7 bases stayed unmatched. Germline V gene data show CDR1 as SGHNT and CDR2 as YENEEA. Here the CDR3 reads CASSPRQGSEAFF. CDR3 DNA: TGTGCCAGCAGCCCCAGACAGGGGAGCGAAGCTTTCTTT.

The chain links TRBV7-9 to TRBJ1-3; 7 bases match TRBD1. The germline gives CDR1 SEHNR, CDR2 FQNEAQ (reference sequence). This CDR3 contains 15 residues. The V gene end was trimmed by 6 bases and the J gene end by 4 bases; junction bases not matched to a gene: 9. DNA of the CDR3: TGTGCCAGCAGTTCTGGCAGGGGGATAGGAAACACCATATATTTT. The encoded protein is CASSSGRGIGNTIYF. Full variable domain (rest looked up from reference TRBV7-9 and TRBJ1-3): DTGVSQNPRHKITKRGQNVTFRCDPISEHNRLYWYRQTLGQGPEFLTYFQNEAQLEKSRLLSDRFSAERPKGSFSTLEIQRTEQGDSAMYLCASSSGRGIGNTIYFGEGSWLTVV.